This TCR beta chain emerged from a study of Tregs in tolerant kidney transplant recipients. The V gene's germline CDR1 is SGHRS and CDR2 YFSETQ. This CDR3 has 14 amino acids. Between the trimmed V and J ends, which lost 2 bases and 0 bases, there was a span of 8 bases. The method was immunoSEQ multiplex PCR; TCRdb's version includes in-frame clones alone and lacks a portion of them. The table records fewer than 80,000 clones, 95% to 98% of them present only once. The chain links TRBV5-1 to TRBJ1-2; no definite D call. The clonotype was recovered from a human donor who received a combined kidney and bone marrow transplant. The starting material was CD4+ T cells from blood, obtained before the transplant. The CDR3: CASSLSGSNYGYTF. The CDR3 bases are TGCGCCAGCAGCTTAAGCGGTTCTAACTATGGCTACACCTTC.